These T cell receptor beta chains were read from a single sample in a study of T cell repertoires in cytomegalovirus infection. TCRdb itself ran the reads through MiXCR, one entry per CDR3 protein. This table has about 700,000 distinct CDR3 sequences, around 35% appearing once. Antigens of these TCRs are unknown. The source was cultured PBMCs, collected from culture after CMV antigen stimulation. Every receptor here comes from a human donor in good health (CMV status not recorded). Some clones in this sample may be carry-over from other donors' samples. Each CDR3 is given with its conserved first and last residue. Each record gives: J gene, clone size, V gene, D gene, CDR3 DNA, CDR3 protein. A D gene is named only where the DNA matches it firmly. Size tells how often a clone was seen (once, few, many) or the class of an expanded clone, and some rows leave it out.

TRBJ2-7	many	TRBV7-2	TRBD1	TGTGCCAGCAGTCGGGACAGGGGGACTGGCGAGCAGTACTTC	CASSRDRGTGEQYF
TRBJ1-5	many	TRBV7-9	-	TGTGCCAGCAGCTCAGCCCCTGGTCCGGAACAGCCCCAGCATTTT	CASSSAPGPEQPQHF
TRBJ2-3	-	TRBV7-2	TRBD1	TGTGCCAGCAGCTCGTGGACAGGGGTTTCAGATACGCAGTATTTT	CASSSWTGVSDTQYF
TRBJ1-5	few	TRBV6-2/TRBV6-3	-	TGTGCCAGCAGTTACGCGGGGCCCTATCAGCCCCAGCATTTT	CASSYAGPYQPQHF
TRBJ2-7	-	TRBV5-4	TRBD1	TGTGCCAGCAGCTTTAACAGGGGGCGCGGCTACGAGCAGTACTTC	CASSFNRGRGYEQYF
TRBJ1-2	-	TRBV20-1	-	TGCAGTGCTAGAGATCCGGTGTTCCTTAACTATGGCTACACCTTC	CSARDPVFLNYGYTF
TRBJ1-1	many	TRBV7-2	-	TGTGCCAGCAGCCCGATGGGGGGGGCGACTGAAGCTTTCTTT	CASSPMGGATEAFF
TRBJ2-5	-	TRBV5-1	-	TGCGCCAGCAGCGCGGGACCGTCGCGAGAGACCCAGTACTTC	CASSAGPSRETQYF
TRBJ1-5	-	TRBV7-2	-	TGTGCCAGCAGCGCGGGACGGCGAAACCAGCCCCAGCATTTT	CASSAGRRNQPQHF
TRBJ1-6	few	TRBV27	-	TGTGCCAGCAGTTTATCCAGGGCACATTCACCCCTCCACTTT	CASSLSRAHSPLHF
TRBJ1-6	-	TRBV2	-	TGTGCCAGTTCTGCGGGACGGAATAATTCACCCCTCCACTTT	CASSAGRNNSPLHF
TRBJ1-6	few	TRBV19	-	TGTGCCTCCCGGGGGCAGAATAATTCACCCCTCCACTTT	CASRGQNNSPLHF
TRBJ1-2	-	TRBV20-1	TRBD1	TGCAGTGCCACGGACAGGAGAAGGTCTAACTATGGCTACACCTTC	CSATDRRRSNYGYTF
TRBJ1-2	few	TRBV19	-	TGTGCCAGTAGTATGGGTGGGAATGGCTACACCTTC	CASSMGGNGYTF
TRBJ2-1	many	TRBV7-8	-	TGTGCCAGCAGCTTAGGGGGGGCCCACTCCTACAATGAGCAGTTCTTC	CASSLGGAHSYNEQFF
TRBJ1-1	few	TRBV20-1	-	TGCAGTGCTCCACTGAACCAAAACACTGAAGCTTTCTTT	CSAPLNQNTEAFF
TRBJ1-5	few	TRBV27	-	TGTGCCAGCAGTTTATCGGGATTTGGGCCCCAGCATTTT	CASSLSGFGPQHF
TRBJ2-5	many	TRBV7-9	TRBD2	TGTGCCAGCAGTCCAAGGACTAGCGGGGGCGAAGAGACCCAGTACTTC	CASSPRTSGGEETQYF
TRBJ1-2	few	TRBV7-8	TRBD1	TGTGCCAGCAGCGGGGGACAGGGGTATCTGGGCTATGGCTACACCTTC	CASSGGQGYLGYGYTF
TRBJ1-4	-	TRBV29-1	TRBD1	TGCAGCGTTGAAGTCTCACAGGGGGCGGGAGAAAAACTGTTTTTT	CSVEVSQGAGEKLFF
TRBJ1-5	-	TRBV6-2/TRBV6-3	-	TGTGCCAGCAGTTACTTTGACAATCAGCCCCAGCATTTT	CASSYFDNQPQHF
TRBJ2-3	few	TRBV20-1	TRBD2	TGCAGTGCTCAGACTAGCGGGAGCACAGATACGCAGTATTTT	CSAQTSGSTDTQYF
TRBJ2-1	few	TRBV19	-	TGTGCCCGAACTAGGTGGAATGAGCAGTTCTTC	CARTRWNEQFF
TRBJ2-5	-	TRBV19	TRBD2	TGTGCCAGTAGTATCGCCGGGACTAGCGGGCTTCAAGAGACCCAGTACTTC	CASSIAGTSGLQETQYF
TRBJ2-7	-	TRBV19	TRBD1	TGTGCCAGTAGTATGGGGGGACAGGGAGACTACGAGCAGTACTTC	CASSMGGQGDYEQYF
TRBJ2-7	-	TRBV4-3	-	TGCGCCAGCAGCCAAGATTTCGGCGCCAGGGCATGGGACGAGCAGTACTTC	CASSQDFGARAWDEQYF
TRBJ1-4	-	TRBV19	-	TGTGCCAGTACCCCCTTGGGGGGGACCTCAACTAATGAAAAACTGTTTTTT	CASTPLGGTSTNEKLFF
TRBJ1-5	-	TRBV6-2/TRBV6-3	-	TGTGCCAGCAGTCTCCCCCCTCGGCCCCAGCATTTT	CASSLPPRPQHF
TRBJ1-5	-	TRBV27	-	TGTGCCAGCAGTTATCAGGGAGGTGGTAAGCCCCAGCATTTT	CASSYQGGGKPQHF
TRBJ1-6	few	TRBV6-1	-	TGTGCCAGCAGTTATTGGCTGAATAATTCACCCCTCCACTTT	CASSYWLNNSPLHF
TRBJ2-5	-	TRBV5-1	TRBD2	TGCGCCAGCAGCCCCACCCCCCGACTAGCGGGGACATACCAAGAGACCCAGTACTTC	CASSPTPRLAGTYQETQYF
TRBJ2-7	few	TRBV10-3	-	TGTGCCATCGGGTCAGCGGGCGAGACCTACGAGCAGTACTTC	CAIGSAGETYEQYF
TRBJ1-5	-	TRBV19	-	TGTGCCAGTAGTGAGCAGGGATTATATCAGCCCCAGCATTTT	CASSEQGLYQPQHF
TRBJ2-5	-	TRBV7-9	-	TGTGCCAGCAGCTCCAGCGGTCATTCCGGAGAGACCCAGTACTTC	CASSSSGHSGETQYF
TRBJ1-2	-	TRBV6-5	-	TGTGCCAGCGGGAGGGGTTTCCCAGGCTATGGCTACACCTTC	CASGRGFPGYGYTF
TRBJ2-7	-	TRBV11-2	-	TGTGCCAGCAGCTTAGATCCGCCTAGTTCTACCTACGAGCAGTACTTC	CASSLDPPSSTYEQYF
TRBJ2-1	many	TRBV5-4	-	TGTGCCAGCAGCTTGAAGGACAATGAGCAGTTCTTC	CASSLKDNEQFF
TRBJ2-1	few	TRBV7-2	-	TGTGCCAGCAGCGCCGACCCCCTGGGGTACAATGAGCAGTTCTTC	CASSADPLGYNEQFF
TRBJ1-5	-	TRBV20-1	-	TGCAGTGCTCGGCGGGGTTATCAGCCCCAGCATTTT	CSARRGYQPQHF
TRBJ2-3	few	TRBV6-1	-	TGTGCCAGCAGTGAAAACCGAGATACGCAGTATTTT	CASSENRDTQYF
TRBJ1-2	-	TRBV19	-	TGTGCCAGTAGTATGGGAGAGGGGTTGAATGGCTACACCTTC	CASSMGEGLNGYTF
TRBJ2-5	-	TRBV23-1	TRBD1	TGCGCCAGCAGTCTAGACAGGGCGGGAGAGACCCAGTACTTC	CASSLDRAGETQYF
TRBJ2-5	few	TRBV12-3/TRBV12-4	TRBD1	TGTGCCAGCAGTCCAGGGGGCGCGGAGACCCAGTACTTC	CASSPGGAETQYF
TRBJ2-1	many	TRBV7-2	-	TGTGCCAGCAGCTTAGAACCACAGCCCCTATACAATGAGCAGTTCTTC	CASSLEPQPLYNEQFF
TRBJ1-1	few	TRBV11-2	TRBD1	TGTGCCAGCAGACAGGGGGCGAGTCGTAGGTCTGAAGCTTTCTTT	CASRQGASRRSEAFF
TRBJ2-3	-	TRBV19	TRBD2	TGTGCCAGTAGTTCCTCAGCGGGAGTAGGAGATACGCAGTATTTT	CASSSSAGVGDTQYF
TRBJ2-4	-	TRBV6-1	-	TGTGCCAGCAGGGGGGCTTTGAACATTCAGTACTTC	CASRGALNIQYF
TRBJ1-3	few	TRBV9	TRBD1	TGTGCCAGCAGCGGAACAGGGGCGGGAAACACCATATATTTT	CASSGTGAGNTIYF
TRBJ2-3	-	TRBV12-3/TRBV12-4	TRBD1	TGTGCCAGCAGTTTCCCTAGACAGGGCTCAGATACGCAGTATTTT	CASSFPRQGSDTQYF
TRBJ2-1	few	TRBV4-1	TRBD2	TGCGCCAGCAGCCAAGATCGGGGGGGGGGCTACAATGAGCAGTTCTTC	CASSQDRGGGYNEQFF
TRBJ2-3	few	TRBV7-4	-	TGTGCCAGCAGTCCTCAGACAGATACGCAGTATTTT	CASSPQTDTQYF
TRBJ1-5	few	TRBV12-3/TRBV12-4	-	TGTGCCAGCAGTACCTCCGGGGGACATCAGCCCCAGCATTTT	CASSTSGGHQPQHF
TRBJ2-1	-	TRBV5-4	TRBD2	TGTGCCAGCAGTTGGACTAGCGGGACAGGACATGAGCAGTTCTTC	CASSWTSGTGHEQFF
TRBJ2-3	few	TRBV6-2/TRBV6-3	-	TGTGCCAGCAGCTCGCTGGGGAACCCCACAGATACGCAGTATTTT	CASSSLGNPTDTQYF
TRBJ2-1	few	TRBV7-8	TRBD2	TGTGCCAGCAGCGCCGGGGGGGGGGTGCCCTACAATGAGCAGTTCTTC	CASSAGGGVPYNEQFF
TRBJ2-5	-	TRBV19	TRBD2	TGTGCCAGTAGTATAGCTTTGAGCGGGAGGGCAGAGACCCAGTACTTC	CASSIALSGRAETQYF